These 7 T cell receptor beta chains were all obtained from the same sample, sequenced in a study of regulatory T cells in long-lasting Graves disease. Arm-PCR of CDR3 regions and iRepertoire HTBI primers were the basis on which TCR beta libraries were built. TCRdb reprocessed the multiplex PCR reads via MiXCR and lists one record per CDR3 protein. Among roughly 530,000 distinct CDR3 sequences listed, 15% to 20% were seen once. Indicated time point: newly diagnosed GD, antithyroid drugs for less than 3 months. PBMC-extracted RNA yielded the TCR library. This same sample was also part of a study on T cells in Graves' hyperthyroidism and ophthalmopathy.

Here the sequenced sample was peripheral blood mononuclear cells (PBMCs), taken at new diagnosis, from a patient treated with antithyroid drugs. The receptors here all came from a woman aged 40 to 65 with Graves disease.

There are many counts of this clonotype. V is TRBV12-3 or TRBV12-4 and J is TRBJ1-2; D gene unclear. This CDR3 spans 14 amino acids. The germline V and J ends were trimmed by 7 bases and 3 bases, with 15 bases remaining between them. Here the CDR3 reads CASTMRNGYYGYTF. CDR3 coding DNA: TGTGCCAGCACCATGCGTAACGGCTACTATGGCTACACCTTC.

This chain connects TRBV7-2 to TRBJ1-1; perhaps TRBD1 as D (6 bases). V was cut by 4 bases and J by 1 base, with 10 bases left in between. The CDR3 length is 14 residues. The germline V gene encodes CDR1 SGHTA and CDR2 FQGNSA. The CDR3 DNA reads TGTGCCAGCAGCTCACAGGGATCGAACACTGAAGCTTTCTTT. This gives the protein CASSSQGSNTEAFF.

The chain recombines TRBV4-1 with TRBJ2-7; TRBD1 matches 10 bases. Trimming removed 1 base from V and 2 bases from J; junction bases left unmatched: 8. Germline V gene lookup returns CDR1 MGHRA and CDR2 YSYEKL. The CDR3 consists of 17 residues. This chain's CDR3 is CASSQVSSGTGAYEQYF. As DNA, the CDR3 is TGCGCCAGCAGCCAAGTCAGCTCCGGGACAGGGGCCTACGAGCAGTACTTC.

The sample holds a few counts of this clonotype. The chain is built from TRBV9 and TRBJ1-6, with D perhaps TRBD1 (5 bases). This CDR3 is 16 amino acids long. Per the germline V gene, CDR1 is SGDLS and CDR2 is YYNGEE. The V gene lost 3 bases and the J gene lost 0 bases, with 10 bases spanning the gap. The CDR3 protein is CASSAGPSSYNSPLHF. The CDR3 coding sequence is TGTGCCAGCAGCGCAGGGCCTAGCTCCTATAATTCACCCCTCCACTTT.

A remark on this clonotype: This clone may be a read error of a much larger clone one base away. This rearrangement joins TRBV5-6 to TRBJ2-7, with TRBD1 identical over 8 bases. CDR3 length: 15 amino acids. The V segment lost 0 bases and the J segment 0 bases; nucleotides outside the gene matches: 2. CDR1 is SGHDT and CDR2 is YYEEEE in the germline V gene. CDR3 loop: CASSLDRGASYEQYF. CDR3 nucleotides: TGTGCCAGCAGCTTGGACAGGGGGGCCTCCTACGAGCAGTACTTC.

This clonotype was detected only a few times. The CDR3 DNA sequence: TGTGCCAGCAGCGTAGACCCGGGACAGGGGGCCAATGAGCAGTTCTTC. Amino acid sequence: CASSVDPGQGANEQFF. The gene calls are TRBV9 and TRBJ2-1; TRBD1 matches 12 bases. Per germline, CDR1 SGDLS and CDR2 YYNGEE. The CDR3 sequence is 16 residues long. J was trimmed by 6 bases and V by 0 bases; bases with no gene match: 4.

The chain recombines TRBV9 with TRBJ1-4, with D uncertain. This CDR3 is built from 14 residues. Germline V gene sequence: CDR1 SGDLS, CDR2 YYNGEE. Trimming shortened V by 0 bases and J by 4 bases, and 7 bases separated the two germline ends. In DNA, the CDR3 is TGTGCCAGCAGCGTAGATCACGATAATGAAAAACTGTTTTTT. It is translated as CASSVDHDNEKLFF.